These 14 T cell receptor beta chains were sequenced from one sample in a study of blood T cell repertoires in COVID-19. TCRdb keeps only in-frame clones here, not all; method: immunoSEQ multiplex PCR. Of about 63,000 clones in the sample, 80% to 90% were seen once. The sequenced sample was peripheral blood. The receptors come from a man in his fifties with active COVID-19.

The CDR3 coding sequence is TGTGCCAGCACTCCCGGGACAGCCTACACCTTC. Translating gives CASTPGTAYTF. V is TRBV12-3 or TRBV12-4 and J is TRBJ1-2, with 7 bases fitting TRBD1. The CDR3 covers 11 residues. V shed 7 bases and J 10 bases; nucleotides not matched to a gene: 6.

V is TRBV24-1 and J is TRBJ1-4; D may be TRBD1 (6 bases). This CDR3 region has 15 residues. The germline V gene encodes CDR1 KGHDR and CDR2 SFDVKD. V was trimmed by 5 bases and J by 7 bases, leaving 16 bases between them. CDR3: CATSAPDLGGEKLFF. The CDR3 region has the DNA TGTGCCACCAGTGCGCCCGACCTAGGGGGTGAAAAACTGTTTTTT.

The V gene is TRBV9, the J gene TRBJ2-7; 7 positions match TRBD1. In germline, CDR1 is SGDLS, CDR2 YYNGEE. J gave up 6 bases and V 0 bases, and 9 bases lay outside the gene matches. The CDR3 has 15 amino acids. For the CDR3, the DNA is TGTGCCAGCAGCGTAGACCCATATACAGGGGCCGAGCAGTACTTC. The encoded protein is CASSVDPYTGAEQYF.

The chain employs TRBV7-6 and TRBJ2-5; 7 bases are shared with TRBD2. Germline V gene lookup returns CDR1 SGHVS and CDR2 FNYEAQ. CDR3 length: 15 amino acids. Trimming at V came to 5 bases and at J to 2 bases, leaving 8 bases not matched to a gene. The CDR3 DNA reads TGTGCCAGCAGCCCCCTAGCGGATACTCAAGAGACCCAGTACTTC. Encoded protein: CASSPLADTQETQYF.

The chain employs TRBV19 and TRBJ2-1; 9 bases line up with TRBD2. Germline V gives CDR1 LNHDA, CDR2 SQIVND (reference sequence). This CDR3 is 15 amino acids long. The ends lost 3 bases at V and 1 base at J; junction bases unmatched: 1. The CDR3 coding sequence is TGTGCCAGTAGTATGAGCGGGGGGTCCTACAATGAGCAGTTCTTC. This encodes CASSMSGGSYNEQFF. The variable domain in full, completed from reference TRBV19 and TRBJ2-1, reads DGGITQSPKYLFRKEGQNVTLSCEQNLNHDAMYWYRQDPGQGLRLIYYSQIVNDFQKGDIAEGYSVSREKKESFPLTVTSAQKNPTAFYLCASSMSGGSYNEQFFGPGTRLTVL.

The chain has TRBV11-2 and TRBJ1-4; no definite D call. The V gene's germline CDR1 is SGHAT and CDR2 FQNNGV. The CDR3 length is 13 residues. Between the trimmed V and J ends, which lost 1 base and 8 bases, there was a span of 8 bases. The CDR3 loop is CASSLGGQEKLFF. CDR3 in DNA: TGTGCCAGCAGCTTAGGAGGGCAGGAAAAACTGTTTTTT.

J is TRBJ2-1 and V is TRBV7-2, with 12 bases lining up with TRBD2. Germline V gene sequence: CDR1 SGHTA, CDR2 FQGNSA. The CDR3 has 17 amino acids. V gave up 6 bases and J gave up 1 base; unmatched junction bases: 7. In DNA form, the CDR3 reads TGTGCCAGCAGTGCTAGCGGGAGGGCCGTATCCTACAATGAGCAGTTCTTC. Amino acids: CASSASGRAVSYNEQFF.

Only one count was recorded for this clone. The CDR3: CASSASGGPGGNQPQHF. The CDR3 DNA is TGTGCCAGCAGTGCCTCCGGGGGTCCCGGGGGCAATCAGCCCCAGCATTTT. J is TRBJ1-5 and V is TRBV6-1, with D maybe TRBD1 (5 bases). Trimming stripped 4 bases from V and 2 bases from J, with 18 bases between. This CDR3 is built from 17 residues. Germline lookup yields CDR1 MNHNS and CDR2 SASEGT.

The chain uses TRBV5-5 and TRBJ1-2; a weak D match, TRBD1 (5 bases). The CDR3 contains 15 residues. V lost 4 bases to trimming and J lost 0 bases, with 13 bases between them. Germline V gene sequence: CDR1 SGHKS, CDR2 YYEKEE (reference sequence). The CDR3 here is CASSPGGTSNYGYTF. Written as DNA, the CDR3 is TGTGCCAGCAGCCCCGGAGGGACTTCTAACTATGGCTACACCTTC.

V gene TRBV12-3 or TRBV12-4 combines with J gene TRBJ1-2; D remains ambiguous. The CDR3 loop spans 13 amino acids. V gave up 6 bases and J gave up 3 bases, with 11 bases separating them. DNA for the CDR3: TGTGCCAGCAGGGAGGACGGCGACTATGGCTACACCTTC. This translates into CASREDGDYGYTF.

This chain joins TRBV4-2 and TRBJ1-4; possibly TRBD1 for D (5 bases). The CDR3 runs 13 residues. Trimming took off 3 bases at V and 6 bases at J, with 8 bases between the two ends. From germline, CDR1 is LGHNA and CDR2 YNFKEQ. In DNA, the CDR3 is TGTGCCAGCAGCCAGGACACGGATGAAAAACTGTTTTTT. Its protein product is CASSQDTDEKLFF.

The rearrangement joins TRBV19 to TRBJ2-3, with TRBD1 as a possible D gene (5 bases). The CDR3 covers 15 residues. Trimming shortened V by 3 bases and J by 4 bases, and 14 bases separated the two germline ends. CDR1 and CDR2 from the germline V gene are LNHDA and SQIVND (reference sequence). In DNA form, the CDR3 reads TGTGCCAGTAGTATTGGCAGGGCAGCCGCAGATACGCAGTATTTT. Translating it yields CASSIGRAAADTQYF. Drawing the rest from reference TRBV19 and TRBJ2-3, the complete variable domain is DGGITQSPKYLFRKEGQNVTLSCEQNLNHDAMYWYRQDPGQGLRLIYYSQIVNDFQKGDIAEGYSVSREKKESFPLTVTSAQKNPTAFYLCASSIGRAAADTQYFGPGTRLTVL.

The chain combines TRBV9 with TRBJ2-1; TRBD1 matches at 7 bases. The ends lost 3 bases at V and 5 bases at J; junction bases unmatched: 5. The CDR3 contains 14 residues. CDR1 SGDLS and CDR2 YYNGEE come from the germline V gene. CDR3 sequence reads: CASSGQGLNNEQFF. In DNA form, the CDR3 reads TGTGCCAGCAGCGGACAGGGTTTAAACAATGAGCAGTTCTTC.

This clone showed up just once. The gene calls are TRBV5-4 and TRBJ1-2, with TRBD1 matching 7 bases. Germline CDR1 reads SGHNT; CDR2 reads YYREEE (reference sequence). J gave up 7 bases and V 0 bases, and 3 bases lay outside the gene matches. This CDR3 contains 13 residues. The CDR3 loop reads CASSLVQGFGYTF. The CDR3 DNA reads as TGTGCCAGCAGCTTGGTACAGGGGTTTGGCTACACCTTC.